The TCR beta chain described here comes from a study of technical replicates of blood from a few donors. This CDR3 has 12 amino acids. Sequencing was performed with immunoSEQ multiplex PCR; in TCRdb, only in-frame clones are kept and a portion is missing. The sample has tens of thousands of clones, roughly 92% seen once. Input material: T cells isolated from PBMCs. The chain recombines TRBV21-1 with TRBJ2-5; the D segment call TRBD2 is taken from the table without a DNA check. TRBV21-1 is a recognized pseudogene. This clonotype was obtained from a human donor in good health. For the CDR3, the DNA is TGTGCCAGCAGCCCCTCGGAAGAGACCCAGTACTTC. This encodes CASSPSEETQYF.